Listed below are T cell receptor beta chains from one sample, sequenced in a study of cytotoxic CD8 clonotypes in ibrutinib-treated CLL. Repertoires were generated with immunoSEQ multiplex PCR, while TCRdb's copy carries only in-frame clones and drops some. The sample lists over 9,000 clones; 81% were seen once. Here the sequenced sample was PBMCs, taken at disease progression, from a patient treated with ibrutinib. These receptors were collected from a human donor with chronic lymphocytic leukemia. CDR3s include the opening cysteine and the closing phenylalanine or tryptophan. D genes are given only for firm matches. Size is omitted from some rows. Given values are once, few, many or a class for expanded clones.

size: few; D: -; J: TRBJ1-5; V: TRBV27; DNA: TGTGCCAGCAGTTTATCACAAAACGCAGGGCAGCCCCAGCATTTT; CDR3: CASSLSQNAGQPQHF
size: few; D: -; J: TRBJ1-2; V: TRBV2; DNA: TGTGCCAGCAGGGGACCCGCGTTTGGCTACACCTTC; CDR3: CASRGPAFGYTF
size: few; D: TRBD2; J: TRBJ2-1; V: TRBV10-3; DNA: TGTGCCATCAGTGAGTCTCCTAGCGGGAGTTCCCGGTCCTACAATGAGCAGTTCTTC; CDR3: CAISESPSGSSRSYNEQFF
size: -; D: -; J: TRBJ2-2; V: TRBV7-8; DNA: TGTGCCAGCATACTGCCCACAGGCGCGAACACCGGGGAGCTGTTTTTT; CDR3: CASILPTGANTGELFF
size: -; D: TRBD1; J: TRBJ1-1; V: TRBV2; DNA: TGTGCCAGCAGGGGACAGTACACTGAAGCTTTCTTT; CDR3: CASRGQYTEAFF
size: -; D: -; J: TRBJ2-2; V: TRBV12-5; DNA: TGTGCTAGTGGTTTTTGGCGGGACGCGAACACCGGGGAGCTGTTTTTT; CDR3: CASGFWRDANTGELFF
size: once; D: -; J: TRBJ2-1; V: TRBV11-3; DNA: TGTGCCAGCAGCGTCCGGGACACAAACAATGAGCAGTTCTTC; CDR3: CASSVRDTNNEQFF
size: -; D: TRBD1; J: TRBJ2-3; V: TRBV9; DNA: TGTGCCAGCAGCGACAGTGGGACGGGACAGTCCACAGATACGCAGTATTTT; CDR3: CASSDSGTGQSTDTQYF
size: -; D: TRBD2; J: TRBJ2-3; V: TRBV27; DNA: TGTGCCAGCAGTTTATCCGGACTAGCGGGAGCCCCAAGCACAGATACGCAGTATTTT; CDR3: CASSLSGLAGAPSTDTQYF
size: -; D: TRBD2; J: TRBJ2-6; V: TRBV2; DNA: TGTGCCAGCATGGACGGGACTAGCGTGTTCTCTGGGGCCAACGTCCTGACTTTC; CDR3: CASMDGTSVFSGANVLTF
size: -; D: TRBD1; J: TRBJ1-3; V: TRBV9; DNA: TGTGCCAGCAGCGTAGCTCCCACAGGGGGCGAAAACACCATATATTTT; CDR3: CASSVAPTGGENTIYF
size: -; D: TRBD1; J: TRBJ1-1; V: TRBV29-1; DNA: TGCAGCGTTGTCTACAGGGGGGGGAACACTGAAGCTTTCTTT; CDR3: CSVVYRGGNTEAFF
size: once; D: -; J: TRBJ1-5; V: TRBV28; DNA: TGTGCCAGCAGCAAATTAGGAGGCCCTCAGCCCCAGCATTTT; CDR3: CASSKLGGPQPQHF
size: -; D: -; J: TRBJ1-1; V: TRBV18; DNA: TGTGCCAGCTCACCAGGGGCCCCCTCGAACACTGAAGCTTTCTTT; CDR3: CASSPGAPSNTEAFF
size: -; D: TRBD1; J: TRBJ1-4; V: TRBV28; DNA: TGTGCCAGCAGTGTTCCGGGACAGCAAATGTGGAAACTGTTTTTT; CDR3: CASSVPGQQMWKLFF
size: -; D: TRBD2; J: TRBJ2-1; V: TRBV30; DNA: TGTGCCTGGAGTGTCTTAGCGGGAGGCCCTCGACCGCAGTTCTTC; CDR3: CAWSVLAGGPRPQFF
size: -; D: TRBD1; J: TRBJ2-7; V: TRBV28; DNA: TGTGCCAGCAGGGGGACAGGGGAGTCCCACGAGCAGTACTTC; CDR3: CASRGTGESHEQYF
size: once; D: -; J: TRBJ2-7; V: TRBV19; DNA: TGTGCCAGTAGTATTGGAGGGGGGGGCAGCTCCTACGAGCAGTACTTC; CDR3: CASSIGGGGSSYEQYF
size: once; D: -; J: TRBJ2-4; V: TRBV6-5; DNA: TGTGCCAGCAGCGCTCGGGACGGGGAAAACATTCAGTACTTC; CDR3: CASSARDGENIQYF
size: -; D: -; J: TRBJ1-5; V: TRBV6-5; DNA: TGTGCCATCGCAGGAGGGGTCAATCAGCCCCAGCATTTT; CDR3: CAIAGGVNQPQHF
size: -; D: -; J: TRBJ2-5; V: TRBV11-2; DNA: TGTGCCAGCAGCTCGGACAGCGTGGAGACCCAGTACTTC; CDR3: CASSSDSVETQYF
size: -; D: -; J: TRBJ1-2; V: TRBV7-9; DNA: TGTGCCAGCAGCAAAGGGAATATCGGGGGCTACACCTTC; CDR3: CASSKGNIGGYTF
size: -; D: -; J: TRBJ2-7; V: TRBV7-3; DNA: TGTGCCAGCAGCTTAAACCCGGGGTACGAGCAGTACTTC; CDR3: CASSLNPGYEQYF
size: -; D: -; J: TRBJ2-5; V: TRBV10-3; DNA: TGTGCCATCAGTGAGTCGACAGCCCCCTCGGCCCAGTACTTC; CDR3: CAISESTAPSAQYF
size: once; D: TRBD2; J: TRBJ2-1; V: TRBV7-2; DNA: TGTGCCAGCAGTCCACCGGGACTAGCAGTTTCGAATGAGCAGTTCTTC; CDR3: CASSPPGLAVSNEQFF
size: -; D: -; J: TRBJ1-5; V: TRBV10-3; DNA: TGTGCCATCAGCGACCGGGACGGCGAAACGCCCCAGCATTTT; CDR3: CAISDRDGETPQHF
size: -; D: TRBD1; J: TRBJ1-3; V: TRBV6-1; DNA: TGTGCCAGCACCTCACAGGGGGCGCAGGGAAACACCATATATTTT; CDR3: CASTSQGAQGNTIYF
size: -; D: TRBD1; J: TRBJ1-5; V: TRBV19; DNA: TGTGCCAGTACGGACAGGGGTAATCAGCCCCAGCATTTT; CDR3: CASTDRGNQPQHF
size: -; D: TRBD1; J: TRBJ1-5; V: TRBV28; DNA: TGTGCCAGCAGTTTAGGGACAGGGGGTCAGCCCCAGCATTTT; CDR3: CASSLGTGGQPQHF
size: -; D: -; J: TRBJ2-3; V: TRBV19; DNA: TGTGCCAGTAGTATCCGGGGGCGAGGGAAAGATACGCAGTATTTT; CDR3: CASSIRGRGKDTQYF
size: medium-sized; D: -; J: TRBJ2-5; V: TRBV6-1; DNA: TGTGCCAGCACCGGAGAGGAGGCCCAGTACTTC; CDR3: CASTGEEAQYF
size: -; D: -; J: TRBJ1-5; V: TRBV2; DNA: TGTGCCAGCAGTGAGAGCGTGGACGGCAATCAGCCCCAGCATTTT; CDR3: CASSESVDGNQPQHF
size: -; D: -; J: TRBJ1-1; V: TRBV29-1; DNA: TGCAGCGGGGGACCAGGGTCTACTGAAGCTTTCTTT; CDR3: CSGGPGSTEAFF
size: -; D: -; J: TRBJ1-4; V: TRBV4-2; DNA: TGTGCCAGCAGCCAAGATCCTCGGATGGGTGAAAAACTGTTTTTT; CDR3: CASSQDPRMGEKLFF
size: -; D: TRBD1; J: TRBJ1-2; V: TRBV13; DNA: TGTGCCAGCAGCCGGACAGGGAACTATGGCTACACCTTC; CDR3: CASSRTGNYGYTF
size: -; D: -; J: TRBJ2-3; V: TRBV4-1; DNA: TGCGCCAGCAGCCAAGAGGGTCCGGGCACAGATACGCAGTATTTT; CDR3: CASSQEGPGTDTQYF
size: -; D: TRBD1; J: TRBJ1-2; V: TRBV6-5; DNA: TGTGCCAGCAGTTACCTACAGGGGAAAGACTATGGCTACACCTTC; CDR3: CASSYLQGKDYGYTF
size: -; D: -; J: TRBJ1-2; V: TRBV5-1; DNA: TGTGCCAGCAGCCGGGCGGGACCCATCTATGGCTACACCTTC; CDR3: CASSRAGPIYGYTF
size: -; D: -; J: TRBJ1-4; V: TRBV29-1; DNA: TGCAGCGTTGATATTAATGAAAAACTGTTTTTT; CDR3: CSVDINEKLFF
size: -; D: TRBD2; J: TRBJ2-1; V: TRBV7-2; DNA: TGTGCCAGCAGCTTAGGAACTCCTCGCGGGGGGAATGAGCAGTTCTTC; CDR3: CASSLGTPRGGNEQFF
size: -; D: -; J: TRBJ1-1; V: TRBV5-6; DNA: TGTGCCAGCACCTCCGGGGGGTTTAAAGCTTTCTTT; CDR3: CASTSGGFKAFF
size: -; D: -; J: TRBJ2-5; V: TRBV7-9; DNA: TGTGCCAGCAGCTTAGTTGAGACCCAGTACTTC; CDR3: CASSLVETQYF
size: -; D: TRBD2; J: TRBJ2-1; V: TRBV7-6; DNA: TGTGCCAGCAGCTCCGGTCCGGGACTAGCGGGACGCGAGCAGTTCTTC; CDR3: CASSSGPGLAGREQFF
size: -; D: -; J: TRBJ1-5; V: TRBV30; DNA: TGTGCCTGGAGTGTAAACTCCGGGGGCGGCCAGCCCCAGCATTTT; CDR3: CAWSVNSGGGQPQHF
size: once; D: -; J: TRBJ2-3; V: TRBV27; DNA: TGTGCCAGCAACCAGGGACACGGTGAGGTTGATACGCAGTATTTT; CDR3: CASNQGHGEVDTQYF
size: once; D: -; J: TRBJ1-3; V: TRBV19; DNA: TGTGCCAGTAGTCCGAGGGGGGCCGGAAACACCATATATTTT; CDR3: CASSPRGAGNTIYF
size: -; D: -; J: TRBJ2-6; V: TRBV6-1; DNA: TGTGCCAGCAGTGAACAAAACTCTGGGGCCAACGTCCTGACTTTC; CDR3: CASSEQNSGANVLTF
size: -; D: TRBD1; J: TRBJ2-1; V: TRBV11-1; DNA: TGTGCCAGCAGCTTACAGGGGGTGCTAGTGGGTGAGCAGTTCTTC; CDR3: CASSLQGVLVGEQFF
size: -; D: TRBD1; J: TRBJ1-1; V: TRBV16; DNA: TGTGCCAGCAGCCAATCGACAGGGGTAGGCACTGAAGCTTTCTTT; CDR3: CASSQSTGVGTEAFF
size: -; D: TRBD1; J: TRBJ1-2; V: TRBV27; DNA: TGTGCCAGCAGTACAGGGGGAGGAGGCTACACCTTC; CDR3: CASSTGGGGYTF